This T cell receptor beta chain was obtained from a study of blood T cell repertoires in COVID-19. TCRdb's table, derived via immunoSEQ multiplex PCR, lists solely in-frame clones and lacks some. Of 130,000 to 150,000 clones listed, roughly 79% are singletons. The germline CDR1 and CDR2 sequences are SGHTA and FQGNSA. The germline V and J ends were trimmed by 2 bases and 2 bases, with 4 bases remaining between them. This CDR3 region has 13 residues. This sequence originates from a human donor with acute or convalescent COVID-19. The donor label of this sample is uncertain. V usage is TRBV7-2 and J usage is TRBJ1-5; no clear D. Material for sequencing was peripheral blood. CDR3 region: CASSLQGNQPQHF. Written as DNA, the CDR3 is TGTGCCAGCAGCTTACAGGGCAATCAGCCCCAGCATTTT. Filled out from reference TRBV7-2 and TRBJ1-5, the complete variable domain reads GAGVSQSPSNKVTEKGKDVELRCDPISGHTALYWYRQSLGQGLEFLIYFQGNSAPDKSGLPSDRFSAERTGGSVSTLTIQRTQQEDSAVYLCASSLQGNQPQHFGDGTRLSIL.